These 27 T cell receptor beta chains came from one sample sequenced in a study of T cells after yellow fever vaccination. TCRdb independently ran MiXCR on the 5' RACE reads; one entry per CDR3 protein. Of some 420,000 distinct CDR3 sequences listed, approximately 18% were seen once; the top ten hold 15% to 20%. Sequenced here: PBMCs, sampled before the yellow fever booster vaccination. These receptors all come from a man between 18 and 35 years old who received the YFV17D yellow fever vaccine.

The chain carries TRBV5-1 and TRBJ2-7; 7 bases map to TRBD2. Germline V CDR1 and CDR2: SGHRS, YFSETQ. V shed 6 bases, J shed 1 base, and the junction held 10 bases outside the gene matches. This CDR3 is 15 amino acids long. CDR3 loop: CASTRGSGASYEQYF. The CDR3 DNA sequence: TGCGCCAGCACGAGGGGAAGCGGGGCTTCCTACGAGCAGTACTTC. Using reference TRBV5-1 and TRBJ2-7 for the parts outside the CDR3, the full variable domain is KAGVTQTPRYLIKTRGQQVTLSCSPISGHRSVSWYQQTPGQGLQFLFEYFSETQRNKGNFPGRFSGRQFSNSRSEMNVSTLELGDSALYLCASTRGSGASYEQYFGPGTRLTVT.

J is TRBJ2-1 and V is TRBV2; TRBD2 might be the D (6 bases). CDR1 is SNHLY, CDR2 FYNNEI, per germline. Trimming took 6 bases from V and 0 from J, leaving 18 bases between them. The CDR3 consists of 17 residues. This CDR3 reads CASRRKGGGSSYNEQFF. CDR3 nucleotides: TGTGCCAGCAGGAGGAAGGGAGGCGGTAGCTCCTACAATGAGCAGTTCTTC.

This clonotype was recorded many times. The V and J genes are TRBV12-3 or TRBV12-4 and TRBJ2-5; D remains unclear. The CDR3 is made up of 13 amino acids. V lost 6 bases and J 5 bases, leaving 13 bases between the germline ends. The CDR3 is CASSWIVGETQYF. CDR3 nucleotides: TGTGCCAGCAGCTGGATCGTCGGGGAGACCCAGTACTTC.

This clonotype was observed a few times. V is TRBV5-8 and J is TRBJ2-6, with D perhaps TRBD2 (5 bases). CDR3 size: 14 residues. V dropped 7 bases and J dropped 3 bases, with 11 bases sitting between them. Germline V gene sequence: CDR1 SGHTS, CDR2 YDEGEE. The CDR3 here is CASLSGSGANVLTF. CDR3 DNA sequence: TGTGCCAGCCTTTCGGGAAGTGGGGCCAACGTCCTGACTTTC.

The rearrangement joins TRBV7-8 to TRBJ1-4; D unclear. V was pared by 5 bases and J by 8 bases, with 12 bases between. Looked up from germline, CDR1 is SGHVS and CDR2 is FQNEAQ. This CDR3 contains 13 residues. The CDR3 is CASSPFPGEKLFF. The CDR3 DNA reads TGTGCCAGCAGCCCCTTTCCGGGGGAAAAACTGTTTTTT.

This clonotype has a handful of counts. The V and J genes are TRBV5-1 and TRBJ2-2, with no clear D. The V end lost 6 bases, the J end lost 1 base, and 10 bases lay between the germline ends. Germline CDR1 is SGHRS and CDR2 is YFSETQ. The CDR3 is 14 amino acids. CDR3 bases: TGCGCCAGCAAGGACGTGGTGAACACCGGGGAGCTGTTTTTT. As protein: CASKDVVNTGELFF. The full variable domain, with the rest looked up from reference TRBV5-1 and TRBJ2-2, is KAGVTQTPRYLIKTRGQQVTLSCSPISGHRSVSWYQQTPGQGLQFLFEYFSETQRNKGNFPGRFSGRQFSNSRSEMNVSTLELGDSALYLCASKDVVNTGELFFGEGSRLTVL.

This clonotype was detected only once. The chain is built from TRBV4-1 and TRBJ2-3; 7 bases map to TRBD1. Germline V gene data show CDR1 as MGHRA and CDR2 as YSYEKL. CDR3 size: 18 residues. The J segment lost 6 bases and the V segment lost 2 bases, leaving 17 bases of the junction unmatched. The CDR3 region has the DNA TGCGCCAGCAGCCAATTGTTCTCTCCAGGGGGTGTTAGGGATACGCAGTATTTT. This codes for CASSQLFSPGGVRDTQYF.

The chain combines TRBV12-3 or TRBV12-4 with TRBJ1-5; no clear D gene. This CDR3 spans 13 amino acids. Trimming pared 5 bases from V and 3 bases from J, leaving 8 bases between. CDR3 bases: TGTGCCAGCAGTCCGATCCTCAATCAGCCCCAGCATTTT. Its translation is CASSPILNQPQHF.

Ten or more counts support this clonotype. The gene calls are TRBV29-1 and TRBJ2-3; D could derive from TRBD1 or TRBD2 (5 bases each). Germline loops: CDR1 SQVTM, CDR2 ANQGSEA. The CDR3 sequence is 11 residues long. V dropped 4 bases and J dropped 4 bases, with 6 bases sitting between them. CDR3 residues: CSVVGADTQYF. The CDR3 bases are TGCAGCGTTGTGGGGGCAGATACGCAGTATTTT.

V and J are TRBV12-3 or TRBV12-4 and TRBJ1-5; D gene ambiguous. V dropped 5 bases and J dropped 2 bases, with 16 bases sitting between them. The CDR3 extends over 16 amino acids. The CDR3 sequence is CASSALKEVGNQPQHF. For the CDR3, the DNA is TGTGCCAGCAGTGCACTCAAGGAGGTGGGCAATCAGCCCCAGCATTTT.

This clonotype turned up a few times. The chain employs TRBV6-2 or TRBV6-3 and TRBJ2-1; D gene uncertain. Germline assignment: CDR1 MNHEY and CDR2 SVGEGT. The CDR3 runs to 12 residues. The V end was cut by 9 bases, the J end by 2 bases, with 8 bases between. The CDR3 sequence: CASRAAYNEQFF. CDR3 in DNA: TGTGCCAGTAGGGCAGCCTACAATGAGCAGTTCTTC.

This clonotype showed up just a few times. The CDR3 spells CASSRTSGDAEQYF. The DNA of the CDR3 is TGTGCCAGCAGTAGGACTAGCGGGGATGCCGAGCAGTACTTC. V gene TRBV6-4 combines with J gene TRBJ2-7; TRBD2 aligns across 12 bases. The CDR3 sequence is 14 residues long. CDR1 is MRHNA and CDR2 is SNTAGT in the germline V gene. The trim removed 5 bases at V and 6 bases at J, leaving 5 bases unmatched.

This chain connects TRBV6-6 to TRBJ2-5; 8 nucleotides match TRBD2. V was clipped by 8 bases and J by 6 bases; unmatched bases: 8. Germline CDR1 MNHNY, CDR2 SVGAGI (reference sequence). The CDR3 contains 13 residues. The CDR3 sequence: CASVGLAMKTQYF. The CDR3 nucleotides are TGTGCCAGCGTAGGACTAGCTATGAAGACCCAGTACTTC.

CDR3 sequence reads: CASISGGPGVGTQYF. CDR3 coding DNA: TGTGCCAGCATATCGGGCGGGCCCGGGGTAGGGACCCAGTACTTC. The rearrangement joins TRBV6-5 to TRBJ2-5; TRBD2 is a possible D gene (5 bases). Trimming stripped 7 bases from V and 7 bases from J, with 22 bases between. The germline CDR1 and CDR2 sequences are MNHEY and SVGAGI. CDR3 length equals 15 residues.

This clonotype turned up a few times. The rearrangement uses TRBV27 and TRBJ1-2; TRBD1 might be the D (5 bases). CDR3 length equals 12 residues. V lost 4 bases and J lost 4, with 7 bases in between. Germline V lookup: CDR1 MNHEY, CDR2 SMNVEV (reference sequence). CDR3 in amino acids: CASSWDGYGYTF. CDR3 sequence (DNA): TGTGCCAGCAGTTGGGACGGCTATGGCTACACCTTC.

This clonotype was seen more than once but under ten times. The chain employs TRBV6-2 or TRBV6-3 and TRBJ2-5; 7 bases agree with TRBD1. The trim removed 7 bases at V and 1 base at J, leaving 3 bases unmatched. Germline values: CDR1 MNHEY, CDR2 SVGEGT. CDR3 size: 13 residues. The CDR3 sequence is CASTGQSQETQYF. CDR3 nucleotides: TGTGCCAGCACGGGACAGAGCCAAGAGACCCAGTACTTC.

The chain combines TRBV15 with TRBJ2-3; 9 bases are a match to TRBD1. CDR1 is LNHNV and CDR2 is YYDKDF in the germline V gene (reference sequence). The V and J ends lost 3 bases and 6 bases, in that order; junction bases with no gene match: 10. The CDR3 extends over 16 amino acids. The DNA for the CDR3 is TGTGCCACCAGCAGGAATGACGGGGGGACAGGGGATACGCAGTATTTT. It codes for CATSRNDGGTGDTQYF.

Only a few counts were recorded for this clonotype. The rearrangement uses TRBV10-3 and TRBJ2-1; possible D gene TRBD2, 6 bases. The CDR3 loop spans 16 amino acids. V was trimmed by 7 bases and J by 5 bases, leaving 21 bases between them. Per the germline V gene, CDR1 is ENHRY and CDR2 is SYGVKD. CDR3 region: CAIKRAGRDSNNEQFF. Written as DNA, the CDR3 is TGTGCCATCAAAAGGGCGGGTAGGGACTCAAACAATGAGCAGTTCTTC.

This clonotype was counted only a few times. The chain combines TRBV7-9 with TRBJ2-1; TRBD2 agrees at 12 bases. V dropped 3 bases and J dropped 0; count of bases not matched to a gene: 6. The germline gives CDR1 SEHNR, CDR2 FQNEAQ (reference sequence). This CDR3 has 18 amino acids. CDR3 bases: TGTGCCAGCAGCTTCGGACTAGCGGGGATAAGCTCCTACAATGAGCAGTTCTTC. This gives the protein CASSFGLAGISSYNEQFF.

The chain combines TRBV5-4 with TRBJ2-3; 9 nucleotides line up with TRBD1. Trimming cost V 4 bases and J 6 bases; bases outside gene matches: 3. This CDR3 has 13 residues. Germline V CDR1 and CDR2: SGHNT, YYREEE (reference sequence). The CDR3 region is CASSGGQGDTQYF. In DNA, the CDR3 is TGTGCCAGCAGCGGGGGACAGGGCGATACGCAGTATTTT.

The rearrangement links TRBV29-1 to TRBJ1-1; D gene uncertain. With 5 bases removed from V and 3 bases from J, the gap between germline ends came to 7 bases. The CDR3 has 11 residues. Germline lookup yields CDR1 SQVTM and CDR2 ANQGSEA. The CDR3 sequence: CSVKAYTEAFF. The CDR3 DNA reads TGCAGCGTTAAGGCTTACACTGAAGCTTTCTTT.

This clonotype has just a few counts. J is TRBJ1-2 and V is TRBV2; tentative D call: TRBD1 (6 bases). V lost 1 base, J lost 4 bases, and 13 bases lay in between. The length of the CDR3 is 15 residues. Per the germline V gene, CDR1 is SNHLY and CDR2 is FYNNEI. DNA for the CDR3: TGTGCCAGCAGTGAAGACCAGGGGACATTCTATGGCTACACCTTC. It encodes CASSEDQGTFYGYTF.

The chain recombines TRBV5-1 with TRBJ1-1, with D perhaps matching TRBD1 (5 bases). Germline V gene lookup returns CDR1 SGHRS and CDR2 YFSETQ. V lost 0 bases and J lost 4, with 13 bases in between. The CDR3 runs to 15 residues. CDR3 bases: TGCGCCAGCAGCTTGGTTTTAGGGGCACCCACTGAAGCTTTCTTT. It specifies CASSLVLGAPTEAFF.

The genes are TRBV24-1 and TRBJ1-2, with 8 bases lining up with TRBD1. J was trimmed by 4 bases and V by 9 bases; bases with no gene match: 12. This CDR3 contains 15 residues. Germline assignment: CDR1 KGHDR and CDR2 SFDVKD. In DNA form, the CDR3 reads TGTGCCACCTTAAGGCCACAGGGGGTGATCTATGGCTACACCTTC. As protein: CATLRPQGVIYGYTF.

Only a few counts were recorded for this clonotype. The gene calls are TRBV27 and TRBJ2-3; D may match TRBD1 or TRBD2 (5 bases each). V was cut by 3 bases and J by 4 bases, with 17 bases left in between. The germline CDR1 and CDR2 sequences are MNHEY and SMNVEV (reference sequence). The CDR3 covers 16 residues. CDR3 residues: CASSLHGTDGADTQYF. The CDR3 nucleotides read TGTGCCAGCAGTTTGCACGGGACCGACGGGGCAGATACGCAGTATTTT.

The chain has TRBV7-9 and TRBJ2-3; D unresolved. The V and J ends lost 3 bases and 4 bases respectively, with 8 bases between them. This CDR3 is built from 13 residues. Germline assignment: CDR1 SEHNR and CDR2 FQNEAQ (reference sequence). CDR3 sequence: CASSFMGSDTQYF. The CDR3 region has the DNA TGTGCCAGCAGCTTCATGGGGTCAGATACGCAGTATTTT.

The chain employs TRBV12-3 or TRBV12-4 and TRBJ1-4; TRBD1 is a possible D gene (5 bases). CDR3 length: 15 residues. Trimming cost V 3 bases and J 8 bases, with 16 bases left between them. Written as DNA, the CDR3 is TGTGCCAGCAGTTTTGGCAGGGTTTTTGGAGAAAAACTGTTTTTT. Translation gives CASSFGRVFGEKLFF.